This TCR beta chain originates from a study of regulatory T cells in long-lasting Graves disease. Trimming took off 1 base at V and 0 bases at J, with 16 bases between the two ends. The CDR3 spans 18 residues. Germline V gene sequence: CDR1 MDHEN, CDR2 SYDVKM. Overall study findings and caveats: There was favoring of TRBV28, TRBJ1-2 and TRBJ2-5 in persistent disease. Persistent Graves' patients had lower TCR diversity than newly diagnosed ones.

Construction of TCR beta libraries relied on iRepertoire HTBI primers and on Arm-PCR targeting CDR3 regions. TCRdb analysed the multiplex PCR reads with MiXCR anew, one entry per CDR3 protein. The repertoire has fewer than 450,000 distinct CDR3 sequences, more than 20% of them found once; the top ten carry around 20%. Time point meaning: persistent/refractory GD, antithyroid drugs over 5 years with positive TRAb. Construction of the TCR library relied on RNA isolated from PBMCs. A note on this clonotype: Its specificity is unknown.

J is TRBJ2-1 and V is TRBV28, with a possible D match to TRBD2 (6 bases). The TCR was taken from a female donor with Graves disease. The input for sequencing was peripheral blood mononuclear cells (PBMCs), taken when the disease was refractory, from a patient treated with antithyroid drugs. CDR3: CASSLFGSGSSSYNEQFF. The CDR3 bases are TGTGCCAGCAGTTTATTCGGGAGTGGCAGTAGCTCCTACAATGAGCAGTTCTTC.